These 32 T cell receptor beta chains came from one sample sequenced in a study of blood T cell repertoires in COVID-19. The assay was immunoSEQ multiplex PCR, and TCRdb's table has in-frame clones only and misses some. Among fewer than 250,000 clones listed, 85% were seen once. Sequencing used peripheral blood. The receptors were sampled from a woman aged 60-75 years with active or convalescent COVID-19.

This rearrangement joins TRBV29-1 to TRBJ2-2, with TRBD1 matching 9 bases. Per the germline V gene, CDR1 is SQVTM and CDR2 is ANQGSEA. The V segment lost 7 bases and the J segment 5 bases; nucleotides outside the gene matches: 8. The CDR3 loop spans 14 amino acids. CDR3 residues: CSALNRGRTGELFF. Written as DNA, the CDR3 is TGCAGCGCCTTAAACAGGGGGCGAACCGGGGAGCTGTTTTTT.

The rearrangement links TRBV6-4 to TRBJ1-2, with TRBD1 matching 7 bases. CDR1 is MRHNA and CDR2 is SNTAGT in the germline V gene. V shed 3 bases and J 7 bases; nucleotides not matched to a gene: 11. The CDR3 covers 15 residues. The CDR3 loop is CASSELAEPGGGYTF. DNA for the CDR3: TGTGCCAGCAGTGAACTTGCAGAGCCAGGGGGTGGCTACACCTTC.

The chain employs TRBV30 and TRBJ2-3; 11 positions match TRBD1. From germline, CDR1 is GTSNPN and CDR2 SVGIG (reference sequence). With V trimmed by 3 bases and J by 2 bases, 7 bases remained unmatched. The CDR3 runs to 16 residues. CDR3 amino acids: CAWRVGTGGFTDTQYF. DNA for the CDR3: TGTGCCTGGAGGGTGGGGACAGGGGGTTTCACAGATACGCAGTATTTT.

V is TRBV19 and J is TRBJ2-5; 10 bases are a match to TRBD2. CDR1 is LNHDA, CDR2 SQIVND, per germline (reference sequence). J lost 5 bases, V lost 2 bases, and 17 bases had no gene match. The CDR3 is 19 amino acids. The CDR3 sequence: CASSIFPGTSVARGETQYF. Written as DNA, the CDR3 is TGTGCCAGTAGTATATTCCCCGGGACTAGCGTTGCCCGGGGGGAGACCCAGTACTTC.

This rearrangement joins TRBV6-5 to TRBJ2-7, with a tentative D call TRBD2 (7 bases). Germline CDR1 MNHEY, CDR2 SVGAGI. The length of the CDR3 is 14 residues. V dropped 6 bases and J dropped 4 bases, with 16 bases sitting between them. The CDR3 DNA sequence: TGTGCCAGCAGCCCAGTCGGGGGGCGTTACGAGCAGTACGTC. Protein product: CASSPVGGRYEQYV.

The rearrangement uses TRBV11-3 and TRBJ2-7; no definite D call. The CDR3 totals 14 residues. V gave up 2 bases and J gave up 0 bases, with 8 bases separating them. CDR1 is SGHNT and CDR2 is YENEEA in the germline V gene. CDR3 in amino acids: CASSLQASSYEQYF. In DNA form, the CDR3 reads TGTGCCAGCAGCTTACAGGCCAGCTCCTACGAGCAGTACTTC.

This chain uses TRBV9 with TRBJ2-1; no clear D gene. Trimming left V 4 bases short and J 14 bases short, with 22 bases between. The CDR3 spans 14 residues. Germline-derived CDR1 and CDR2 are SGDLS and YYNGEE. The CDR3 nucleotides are TGTGCCAGCAGCCCTGGAAGTAACTCAGGTTGGAAGTTCTTC. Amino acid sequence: CASSPGSNSGWKFF.

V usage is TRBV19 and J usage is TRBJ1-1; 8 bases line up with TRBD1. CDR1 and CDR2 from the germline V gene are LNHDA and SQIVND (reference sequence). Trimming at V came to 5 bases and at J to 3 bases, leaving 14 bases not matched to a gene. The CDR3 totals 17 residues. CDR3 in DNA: TGTGCCAGTAGTTCTAGGCGGGGCCCGGACAGGGACACTGAAGCTTTCTTT. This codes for CASSSRRGPDRDTEAFF. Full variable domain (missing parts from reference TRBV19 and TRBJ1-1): DGGITQSPKYLFRKEGQNVTLSCEQNLNHDAMYWYRQDPGQGLRLIYYSQIVNDFQKGDIAEGYSVSREKKESFPLTVTSAQKNPTAFYLCASSSRRGPDRDTEAFFGQGTRLTVV.

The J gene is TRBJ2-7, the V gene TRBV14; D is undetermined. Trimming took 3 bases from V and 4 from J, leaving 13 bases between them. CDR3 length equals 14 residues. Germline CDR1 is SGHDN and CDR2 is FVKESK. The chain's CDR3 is CASSQGLSPYEQYF. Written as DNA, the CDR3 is TGTGCCAGCAGCCAGGGCCTTTCTCCTTACGAGCAGTACTTC.

This CDR3 is CASSVPPSSGDFNEQFF. In DNA, the CDR3 is TGTGCCAGCAGCGTCCCTCCCTCTAGCGGGGATTTCAATGAGCAGTTCTTC. The rearrangement uses TRBV7-9 and TRBJ2-1; 9 nucleotides align to TRBD2. Trimming removed 5 bases from V and 6 bases from J; junction bases left unmatched: 14. Germline lookup yields CDR1 SEHNR and CDR2 FQNEAQ (reference sequence). This CDR3 comprises 17 residues.

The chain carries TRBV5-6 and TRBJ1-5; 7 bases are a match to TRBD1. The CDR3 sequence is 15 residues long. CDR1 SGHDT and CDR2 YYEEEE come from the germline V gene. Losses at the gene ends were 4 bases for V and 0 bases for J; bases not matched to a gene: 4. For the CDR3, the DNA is TGTGCCAGCAGCCTAGGGACAGTTAGCAATCAGCCCCAGCATTTT. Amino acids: CASSLGTVSNQPQHF.

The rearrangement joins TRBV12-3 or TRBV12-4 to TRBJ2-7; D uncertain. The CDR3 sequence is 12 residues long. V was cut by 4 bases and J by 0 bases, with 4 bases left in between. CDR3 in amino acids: CASSYSSYEQYV. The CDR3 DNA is TGTGCCAGCAGTTATAGCTCCTACGAGCAGTACGTC.

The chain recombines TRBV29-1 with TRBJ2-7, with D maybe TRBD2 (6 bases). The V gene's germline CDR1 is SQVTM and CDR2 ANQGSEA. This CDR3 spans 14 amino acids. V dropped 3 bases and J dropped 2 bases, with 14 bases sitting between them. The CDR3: CSVEAGIGTYEQYF. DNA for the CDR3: TGCAGCGTTGAGGCGGGGATAGGCACCTACGAGCAGTACTTC.

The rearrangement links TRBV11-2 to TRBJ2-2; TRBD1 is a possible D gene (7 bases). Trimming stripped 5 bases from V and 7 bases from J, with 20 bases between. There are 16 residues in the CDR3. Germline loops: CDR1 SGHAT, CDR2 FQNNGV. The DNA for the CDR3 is TGTGCCAGCAGCCGACTGGAGGGGGCTAGGGTCGGGGAGCTGTTTTTT. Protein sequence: CASSRLEGARVGELFF.

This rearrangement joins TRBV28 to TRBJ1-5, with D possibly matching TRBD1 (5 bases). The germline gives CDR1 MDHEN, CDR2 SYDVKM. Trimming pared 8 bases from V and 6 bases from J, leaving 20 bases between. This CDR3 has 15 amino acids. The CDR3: CASRLGEGLIQPQHF. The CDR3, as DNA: TGTGCCAGCCGCCTCGGGGAGGGGCTTATTCAGCCCCAGCATTTT. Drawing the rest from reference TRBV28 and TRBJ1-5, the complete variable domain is DVKVTQSSRYLVKRTGEKVFLECVQDMDHENMFWYRQDPGLGLRLIYFSYDVKMKEKGDIPEGYSVSREKKERFSLILESASTNQTSMYLCASRLGEGLIQPQHFGDGTRLSIL.

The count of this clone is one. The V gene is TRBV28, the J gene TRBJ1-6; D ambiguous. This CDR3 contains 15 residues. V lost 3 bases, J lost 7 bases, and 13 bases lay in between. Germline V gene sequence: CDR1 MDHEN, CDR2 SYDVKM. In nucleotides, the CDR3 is TGTGCCAGCAGTTTTTCCCCCTCCCCGAATTCACCCCTCCACTTT. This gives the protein CASSFSPSPNSPLHF.

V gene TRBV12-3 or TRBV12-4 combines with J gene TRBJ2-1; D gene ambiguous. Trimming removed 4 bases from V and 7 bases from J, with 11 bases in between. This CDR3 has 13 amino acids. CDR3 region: CASSSTPLNEQFF. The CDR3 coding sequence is TGTGCCAGCAGTTCGACTCCCCTTAATGAGCAGTTCTTC.

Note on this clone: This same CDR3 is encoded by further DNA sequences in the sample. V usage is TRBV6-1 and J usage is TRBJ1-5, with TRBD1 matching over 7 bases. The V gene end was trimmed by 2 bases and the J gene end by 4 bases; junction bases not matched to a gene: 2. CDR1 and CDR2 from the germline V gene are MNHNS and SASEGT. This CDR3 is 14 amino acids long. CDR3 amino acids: CASSENRGNQPQHF. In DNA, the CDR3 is TGTGCCAGCAGTGAAAACAGGGGAAATCAGCCCCAGCATTTT.

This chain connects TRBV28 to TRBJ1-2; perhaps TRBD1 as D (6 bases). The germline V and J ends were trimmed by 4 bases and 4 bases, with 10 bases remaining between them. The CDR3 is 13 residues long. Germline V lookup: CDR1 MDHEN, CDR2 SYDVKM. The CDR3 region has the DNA TGTGCCAGCAGTTACAGGGAGACCTATGGCTACACCTTC. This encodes CASSYRETYGYTF.

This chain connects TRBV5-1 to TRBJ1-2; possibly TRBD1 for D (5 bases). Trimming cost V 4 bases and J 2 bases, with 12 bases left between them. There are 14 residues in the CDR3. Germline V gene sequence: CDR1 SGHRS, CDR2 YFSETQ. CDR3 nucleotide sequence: TGCGCCAGCAGCGTGCAGGACACGAACTATGGCTACACCTTC. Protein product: CASSVQDTNYGYTF.

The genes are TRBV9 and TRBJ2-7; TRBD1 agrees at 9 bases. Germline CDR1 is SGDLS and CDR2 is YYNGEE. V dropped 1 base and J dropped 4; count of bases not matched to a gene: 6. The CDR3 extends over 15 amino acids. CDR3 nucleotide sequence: TGTGCCAGCAGCGTACTCGGGACAGGGTGGTACGAGCAGTACTTC. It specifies CASSVLGTGWYEQYF.

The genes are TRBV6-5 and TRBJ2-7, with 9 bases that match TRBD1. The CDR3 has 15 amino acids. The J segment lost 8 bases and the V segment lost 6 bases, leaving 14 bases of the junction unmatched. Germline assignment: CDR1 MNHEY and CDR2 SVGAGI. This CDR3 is CASRLRQGGGVQQYV. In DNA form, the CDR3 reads TGTGCCAGCAGGCTCCGACAGGGGGGAGGCGTTCAGCAGTACGTC.

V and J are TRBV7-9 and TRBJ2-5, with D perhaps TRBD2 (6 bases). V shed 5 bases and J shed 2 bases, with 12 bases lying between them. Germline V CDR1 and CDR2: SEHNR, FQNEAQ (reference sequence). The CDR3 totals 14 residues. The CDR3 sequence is CASSTRDFQETQYF. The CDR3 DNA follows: TGTGCCAGCAGCACTCGGGACTTTCAAGAGACCCAGTACTTC. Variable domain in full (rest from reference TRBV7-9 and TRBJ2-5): DTGVSQNPRHKITKRGQNVTFRCDPISEHNRLYWYRQTLGQGPEFLTYFQNEAQLEKSRLLSDRFSAERPKGSFSTLEIQRTEQGDSAMYLCASSTRDFQETQYFGPGTRLLVL.

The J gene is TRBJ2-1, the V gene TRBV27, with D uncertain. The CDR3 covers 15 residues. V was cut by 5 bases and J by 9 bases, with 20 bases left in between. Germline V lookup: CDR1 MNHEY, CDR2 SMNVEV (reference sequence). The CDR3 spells CASSPNRVLRTEQFF. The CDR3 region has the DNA TGTGCCAGCAGTCCGAACCGGGTCCTGCGCACTGAGCAGTTCTTC.

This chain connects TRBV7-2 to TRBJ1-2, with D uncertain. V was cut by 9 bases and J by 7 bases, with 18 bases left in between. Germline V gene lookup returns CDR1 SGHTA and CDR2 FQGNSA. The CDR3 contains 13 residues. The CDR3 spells CARIAIRVSGYTF. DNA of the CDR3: TGTGCCAGAATAGCCATTCGAGTCAGTGGCTACACCTTC.

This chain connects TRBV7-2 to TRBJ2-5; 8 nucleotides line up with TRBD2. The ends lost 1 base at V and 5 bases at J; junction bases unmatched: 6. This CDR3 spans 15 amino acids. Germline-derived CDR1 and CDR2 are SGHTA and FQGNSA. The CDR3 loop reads CASSLDGRAPETQYF. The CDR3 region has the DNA TGTGCCAGCAGCTTAGACGGGAGGGCCCCCGAGACCCAGTACTTC.

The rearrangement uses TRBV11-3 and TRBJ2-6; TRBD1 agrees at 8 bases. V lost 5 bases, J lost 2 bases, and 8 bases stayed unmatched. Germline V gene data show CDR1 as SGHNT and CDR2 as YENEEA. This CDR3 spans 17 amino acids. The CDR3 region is CASSPRTGHPGANVLTF. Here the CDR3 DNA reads TGTGCCAGCAGCCCCCGGACAGGGCATCCTGGGGCCAACGTCCTGACTTTC.

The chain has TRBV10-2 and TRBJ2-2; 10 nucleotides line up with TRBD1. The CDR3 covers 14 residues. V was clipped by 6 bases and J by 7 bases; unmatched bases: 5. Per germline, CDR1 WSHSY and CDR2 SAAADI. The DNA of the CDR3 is TGCGCCAGCAGGACAGGGGGCCGGGGCGGGGAGCTGTTTTTT. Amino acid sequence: CASRTGGRGGELFF.

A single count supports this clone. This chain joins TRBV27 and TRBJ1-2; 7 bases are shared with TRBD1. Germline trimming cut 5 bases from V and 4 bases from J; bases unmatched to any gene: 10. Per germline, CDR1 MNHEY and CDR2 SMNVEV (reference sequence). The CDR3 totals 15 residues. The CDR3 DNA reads TGTGCCAGCAGTCCGTACCGGGGACAGTTCTATGGCTACACCTTC. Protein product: CASSPYRGQFYGYTF.

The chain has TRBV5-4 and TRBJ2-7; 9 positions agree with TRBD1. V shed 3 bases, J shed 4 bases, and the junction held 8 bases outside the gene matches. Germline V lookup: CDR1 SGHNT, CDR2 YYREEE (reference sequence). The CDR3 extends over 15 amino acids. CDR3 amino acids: CASSSGTGLRYEQYF. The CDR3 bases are TGTGCCAGCAGCTCCGGGACAGGGCTTCGGTACGAGCAGTACTTC.

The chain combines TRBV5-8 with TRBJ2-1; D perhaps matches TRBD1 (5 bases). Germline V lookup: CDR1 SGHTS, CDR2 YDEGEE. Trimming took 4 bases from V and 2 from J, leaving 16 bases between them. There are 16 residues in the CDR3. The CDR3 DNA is TGTGCCAGCAGCGACCCGACAGTTTCTCCCTACAATGAGCAGTTCTTC. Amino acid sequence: CASSDPTVSPYNEQFF.

This chain's CDR3 is CAIPGTSGGIAGELFF. For the CDR3, the DNA is TGTGCCATTCCCGGGACTAGCGGGGGTATCGCCGGGGAGCTGTTTTTT. The genes are TRBV2 and TRBJ2-2; TRBD2 aligns across 14 bases. V shed 10 bases and J 6 bases; nucleotides not matched to a gene: 10. Per the germline V gene, CDR1 is SNHLY and CDR2 is FYNNEI. This CDR3 has 16 residues. Based on the CDR3 plus reference TRBV2 and TRBJ2-2, the full variable domain is EPEVTQTPSHQVTQMGQEVILRCVPISNHLYFYWYRQILGQKVEFLVSFYNNEISEKSEIFDDQFSVERPDGSNFTLKIRSTKLEDSAMYFCAIPGTSGGIAGELFFGEGSRLTVL.